Below are 4 T cell receptor beta chains sequenced from a single sample in a study of T cells in Graves' hyperthyroidism and ophthalmopathy. Template material for amplifying TCR beta CDR3 regions consisted of RNA transcripts. During a first-round RT-PCR of the TCR CDR3, the HTBI primer set was used. TCRdb ran MiXCR on the multiplex PCR reads and lists one entry per CDR3 protein. Among around 250,000 distinct CDR3 sequences listed, roughly 15% were seen once. Sample: blood. Every receptor here comes from a woman in her 40s with Graves' hyperthyroidism that later progressed to Graves' ophthalmopathy.

The chain joins TRBV6-2 or TRBV6-3 to TRBJ2-3, with 10 bases that match TRBD1. The CDR3 consists of 15 residues. J lost 3 bases, V lost 6 bases, and 6 bases had no gene match. Germline values: CDR1 MNHEY, CDR2 SVGEGT. The CDR3 DNA follows: TGTGCCAGCAGGTGGACAGGGGGTTTGACAGATACGCAGTATTTT. This codes for CASRWTGGLTDTQYF.

Ten or more counts support this clonotype. V usage is TRBV27 and J usage is TRBJ2-7; TRBD1 matches 9 bases. V lost 2 bases and J lost 5; bases outside the gene matches: 7. Germline CDR1 reads MNHEY; CDR2 reads SMNVEV (reference sequence). The CDR3 is 15 residues long. CDR3 sequence: CASSLTRDRAHEQYF. Here the CDR3 DNA reads TGTGCCAGCAGTTTAACGCGGGACAGGGCTCACGAGCAGTACTTC.

This clonotype was seen a few times. The gene calls are TRBV10-3 and TRBJ1-2; 8 bases map to TRBD1. V dropped 6 bases and J dropped 0; count of bases not matched to a gene: 6. Germline lookup yields CDR1 ENHRY and CDR2 SYGVKD. There are 15 residues in the CDR3. This CDR3 reads CAISPGTGSNYGYTF. CDR3 nucleotides: TGTGCCATCAGCCCCGGGACAGGTTCTAACTATGGCTACACCTTC.

A remark on this clonotype: A much bigger clone sits one base away, suggesting this may be a read error. The chain employs TRBV12-3 or TRBV12-4 and TRBJ2-1, with D uncertain. Near its end, the DNA agrees better with TRBJ2-7, so the J call may be wrong. The length of the CDR3 is 14 residues. CDR3 DNA sequence: TGTGCCAGCAGATCTCCGGCTAGTGACAATGAGCAGTACTTC. Amino acids: CASRSPASDNEQYF.